The rows below give T cell receptor beta chains drawn from one sample of a study of blood T cells in healthy people across ages. TCRdb analysed the 5' RACE reads with MiXCR anew, one entry per CDR3 protein. The sample lists fewer than 750,000 distinct CDR3 sequences, under 65% occurring once. What was sequenced was blood. The receptors here all came from a woman over 75 in good health. Both conserved end residues are part of each CDR3. The D gene is left open where the match is weak. Clone size is shown for a subset of rows, as once, few, many or a class of expanded clone.

j_call v_call d_call clone_size cdr3_nt cdr3_aa
TRBJ2-3 TRBV29-1 TRBD2 - TGCAGCGCCTTAAGGTCCAGCGGGGGGACAGATACGCAGTATTTT CSALRSSGGTDTQYF
TRBJ1-6 TRBV25-1 TRBD1 - TGTGCCAGCAGTGGTCCCAGGGGGCTTAATTCACCCCTCCACTTT CASSGPRGLNSPLHF
TRBJ1-6 TRBV2 - - TGTGCCAGCACTTTAGGAGATTCACCCCTCCACTTT CASTLGDSPLHF
TRBJ1-4 TRBV3-1 TRBD1 few TGTGCCAGCAGCCAAGACCAGACAGGGGGAAAACTGTTTTTT CASSQDQTGGKLFF
TRBJ1-2 TRBV5-1 TRBD1 - TGCGCCAGCACGGGACAGAACAACTATGGCTACACCTTC CASTGQNNYGYTF
TRBJ1-4 TRBV6-5 - - TGTGCCAGCAGTTACCGGCAGGCAACTAATGAAAAACTGTTTTTT CASSYRQATNEKLFF
TRBJ2-7 TRBV10-2 - many TGCGCCAGCAGTGAAGAACAGCGCTACGAGCAGTACTTC CASSEEQRYEQYF
TRBJ2-2 TRBV9 - - TGTGCCAGCAGCGTACAGGGCCTGAACACCGGGGAGCTGTTTTTT CASSVQGLNTGELFF
TRBJ2-3 TRBV24-1 TRBD2 many TGTGCCACCGGGGGGGGCACAGATACGCAGTATTTT CATGGGTDTQYF
TRBJ2-1 TRBV2 - - TGTGCCAGCAGTGAGGTCTCCTACTCCTACAATGAGCAGTTCTTC CASSEVSYSYNEQFF
TRBJ2-6 TRBV11-1 - - TGTGCCAGCACCATTGATCCTGGGGCCAACGTCCTGACTTTC CASTIDPGANVLTF
TRBJ2-5 TRBV6-5 - - TGTGCCAGCAGTTACGCAGCAGGAGGTCCGGAGACCCAGTACTTC CASSYAAGGPETQYF
TRBJ2-3 TRBV2 - - TGTGCCAGCAGTGAAACCGGGTGGGGAGATACGAAGTATTTT CASSETGWGDTKYF
TRBJ1-1 TRBV5-6 - - TGTGCCAGCAGCTTGGAGACAGAACGGTTCAATGAAGCTTTCTTT CASSLETERFNEAFF
TRBJ1-2 TRBV20-1 TRBD1 - TGCAGTGCCAGGACAGGGGCGTATGGCTACACCTTC CSARTGAYGYTF
TRBJ2-5 TRBV7-2 - - TGTGCCAGCAGCTTAGAACGGAGGGGAGAGACCCAGTACTTC CASSLERRGETQYF
TRBJ2-3 TRBV27 TRBD2 once TGTGCCAGCAGTTTTGGAGGTGCGGGACTAGGTCGGCATCAACCCACAGATACGCAGTATTTT CASSFGGAGLGRHQPTDTQYF
TRBJ2-5 TRBV5-1 TRBD1 - TGCGCCAGCAGCTCCGGGACAGCGCAACAAGAGACCCAGTACTTC CASSSGTAQQETQYF
TRBJ2-7 TRBV7-9 - - TGTGCCAGCAGCCCCCCGGGTGGGAACGAGCAGTACTTC CASSPPGGNEQYF
TRBJ2-3 TRBV12-3/TRBV12-4 - few TGTGCCAGCAGTTTACGAGAAAGCACAGATACGCAGTATTTT CASSLRESTDTQYF
TRBJ1-2 TRBV12-3/TRBV12-4 TRBD1 - TGTGCCAGCAGTTTACGCACCACAGGGGTTTATGGCTACACCTTC CASSLRTTGVYGYTF
TRBJ1-5 TRBV7-3 TRBD1 many TGTGCCAGCAGCACGACAGGGGAGCAGCCCCAGCATTTT CASSTTGEQPQHF
TRBJ2-7 TRBV9 - many TGTGCCAGCAGCCCCCCATATCGGACAGCCATCCCGGACGAGCAGTACTTC CASSPPYRTAIPDEQYF
TRBJ2-3 TRBV20-1 TRBD1 - TGCAGTGCTTACGGGACAGCTTACACAGATACGCAGTATTTT CSAYGTAYTDTQYF
TRBJ2-3 TRBV5-8 - many TGTGCCAGCAGCTTGGGGGTGGGTAGGACGCAGTATTTT CASSLGVGRTQYF
TRBJ2-5 TRBV7-8 - many TGTGCCAGCAGACTGGAGCCCAAAACGGAGACCCAGTACTTC CASRLEPKTETQYF
TRBJ2-1 TRBV7-2 - - TGTGCCAGCAGCTTAGTGTCCCCGATCCCAAATGAGCAGTTCTTC CASSLVSPIPNEQFF
TRBJ2-6 TRBV20-1 - - TGCAGTGCTAGAGCGGGGGAGGCTGGGGCCAACGTCCTGACTTTC CSARAGEAGANVLTF
TRBJ2-7 TRBV7-9 TRBD2 - TGTGCCAGCAGCTCCGAAGCGGGACTTACCTACGAGCAGTACTTC CASSSEAGLTYEQYF
TRBJ2-1 TRBV12-3/TRBV12-4 TRBD2 - TGTGCCAGCAGTTCCGGGGGTCGTGGCGGGGGGGCCAACAATGAGCAGTTCTTC CASSSGGRGGGANNEQFF
TRBJ2-5 TRBV5-1 - many TGCGCCAGCAGCTCCCCCCCTAGCGCCCAAGAGACCCAGTACTTC CASSSPPSAQETQYF
TRBJ2-5 TRBV12-3/TRBV12-4 TRBD2 - TGTGCCAGCAGGCAACTAGCGCGGGGGCAGTACTTC CASRQLARGQYF
TRBJ1-5 TRBV7-2 - - TGTGCCAGCAGCTGGGGGGGAGGGCGTAGCAATCAGCCCCAGCATTTT CASSWGGGRSNQPQHF
TRBJ2-5 TRBV15 - many TGTGCCACCAGCAGAGATAGAGGGCGAGAGACCCAGTACTTC CATSRDRGRETQYF
TRBJ2-5 TRBV11-2 - once TGTGCCAGCAGTCCGCGGGTGCAGTATCCAGAGACCCAGTACTTC CASSPRVQYPETQYF
TRBJ2-1 TRBV9 TRBD2 many TGTGCCAGCAGCGAGCTAGCGGGTTCCTACAATGAGCAGTTCTTC CASSELAGSYNEQFF
TRBJ1-2 TRBV29-1 - - TGCAGCGTTGATGGCAGGGATGGCTACACCTTC CSVDGRDGYTF